These T cell receptor beta chains were read from a single sample in a study of blood T cell repertoires in COVID-19. The table came from immunoSEQ multiplex PCR; TCRdb's copy has only in-frame clones and leaves some out. The profile covers roughly 100,000 clones, with 81% appearing a single time and approximately 25% taken by the ten largest. The sample consisted of peripheral blood. The source of these receptors is a man at least 80 years old with active or convalescent COVID-19. Each CDR3 is given with its conserved first and last residue. D genes are given only for firm matches. Clone size is not always given. Where it is, it says once, few, many or a class for expanded clones.

v_call	clone_size	d_call	j_call	cdr3_nt	cdr3_aa
TRBV6-5	NA	NA	TRBJ1-3	TGTGCCAGCAGCCGTTTCTCTGGAAACACCATATATTTT	CASSRFSGNTIYF
TRBV5-1	once	NA	TRBJ2-6	TGCGCCAGCAGCTTGGGAGCAGGCAAAGCTTCTGGGGCCAACGTCCTGACTTTC	CASSLGAGKASGANVLTF
TRBV2	NA	TRBD2	TRBJ2-1	TGTGCCAGCATGGTAGCGGGGGTAGGCTTGGAGCAGTTCTTC	CASMVAGVGLEQFF
TRBV6-6	NA	NA	TRBJ2-2	TGTGCCAGCAGTTACTCGGGGGCAGGTCGCACCGGGGAGCTGTTTTTT	CASSYSGAGRTGELFF
TRBV9	NA	NA	TRBJ2-5	TGTGCCAGCAGCGTACAGGGTGGGGAGACCCAGTACTTC	CASSVQGGETQYF
TRBV5-1	few	TRBD1	TRBJ1-3	TGCGCCAGCAGCTTCACAGGGGACTCTGGAAACACCATATATTTT	CASSFTGDSGNTIYF
TRBV7-8	once	TRBD1	TRBJ1-4	TGTGCCAGCAGCTCGGACAGGGACTATGAAAAACTGTTTTTT	CASSSDRDYEKLFF
TRBV30	NA	TRBD1	TRBJ1-5	TGTGCCTGGAGTGTACGAACCTGGGACAGCCGAACGAACTACAATCAGCCCCAGCATTTT	CAWSVRTWDSRTNYNQPQHF
TRBV2	few	TRBD1	TRBJ1-2	TGTGCCAGCAGTGGACAGGGAAGAGGCTACACCTTC	CASSGQGRGYTF
TRBV5-1	NA	TRBD1	TRBJ1-2	TGCGCCAGCAGCTTGGTAGAGGGGGCTAGCTATGGCTACACCTTC	CASSLVEGASYGYTF